The 19 T cell receptor beta chains listed next were all sequenced from one sample in a study of neurological immune-mediated disorders. TCRdb itself ran the 5' RACE reads through MiXCR, one entry per CDR3 protein. This table has 45,000 to 70,000 distinct CDR3 sequences, over 4% appearing once. What was sequenced was PBMCs. These receptor sequences come from a man aged 50 or older with multiple sclerosis.

This clonotype was observed at least ten times. The CDR3: CASSSQPLAGGNTQYF. Here the CDR3 DNA reads TGTGCCAGCAGCTCCCAGCCACTAGCGGGGGGGAATACGCAGTATTTT. The chain combines TRBV7-2 with TRBJ2-3, with 13 bases identical to TRBD2. Germline V gives CDR1 SGHTA, CDR2 FQGNSA. The ends lost 4 bases at V and 7 bases at J; junction bases unmatched: 8. The CDR3 extends over 16 amino acids.

This clonotype was seen a handful of times. A much bigger clone sits one base away, suggesting this may be a read error. CDR3 in DNA: TGTGCCAGCAGCGTAGGAGGTGGGAGTAAAATTCAGTACTTC. This codes for CASSVGGGSKIQYF. This rearrangement joins TRBV9 to TRBJ2-4; a weak D match, TRBD2 (5 bases). The germline gives CDR1 SGDLS, CDR2 YYNGEE. The CDR3 consists of 14 residues. Trimming took off 0 bases at V and 10 bases at J, with 14 bases between the two ends. Variable domain in full (rest from reference TRBV9 and TRBJ2-4): DSGVTQTPKHLITATGQRVTLRCSPRSGDLSVYWYQQSLDQGLQFLIQYYNGEERAKGNILERFSAQQFPDLHSELNLSSLELGDSALYFCASSVGGGSKIQYFGAGTRLSVL.

The chain carries TRBV7-8 and TRBJ2-7; 11 positions agree with TRBD2. The CDR3 runs 15 residues. Looked up from germline, CDR1 is SGHVS and CDR2 is FQNEAQ. The ends lost 5 bases at V and 2 bases at J; junction bases unmatched: 5. For the CDR3, the DNA is TGTGCCAGCAGCCCGACTAGCGGGATGGCCTACGAGCAGTACTTC. It is translated as CASSPTSGMAYEQYF.

This clonotype was found a few times. The rearrangement joins TRBV29-1 to TRBJ2-2; D is perhaps TRBD1 (5 bases). This CDR3 region has 14 residues. V lost 4 bases to trimming and J lost 4 bases, with 13 bases between them. The germline V gene encodes CDR1 SQVTM and CDR2 ANQGSEA. The CDR3 region is CSVVDQGGTGELFF. CDR3 nucleotides: TGCAGCGTTGTCGATCAGGGCGGCACCGGGGAGCTGTTTTTT.

This chain uses TRBV18 with TRBJ1-1, with 12 positions matching TRBD1. Losses at the gene ends were 3 bases for V and 11 bases for J; bases not matched to a gene: 13. CDR1 and CDR2 (germline): KGHSH, LQKENI. The CDR3 totals 16 residues. The CDR3 region has the DNA TGTGCCAGCTCACCTCCGGGACAGGGGGCCACCTCCGCCGCTTTCTTT. It codes for CASSPPGQGATSAAFF.

In this sample, this clonotype turned up many times. The chain has TRBV5-1 and TRBJ2-7; TRBD1 matches 9 bases. This CDR3 spans 14 amino acids. Germline trimming cut 5 bases from V and 2 bases from J; bases unmatched to any gene: 5. From germline, CDR1 is SGHRS and CDR2 YFSETQ. CDR3 bases: TGCGCCAGCAGGACCGGGACAGGGCCCTACGAGCAGTACTTC. The encoded protein is CASRTGTGPYEQYF.

This clonotype came up many times. V gene TRBV15 combines with J gene TRBJ2-3, with D unclear. Germline V gene sequence: CDR1 LNHNV, CDR2 YYDKDF (reference sequence). V was shortened by 3 bases and J by 2 bases, with 9 bases between the two germline ends. This CDR3 comprises 14 residues. As DNA, the CDR3 is TGTGCCACCAGCAGGTACAGAAACACAGATACGCAGTATTTT. Translating gives CATSRYRNTDTQYF.

This clonotype was seen repeatedly, ten times or more. CDR3 bases: TGTGCCAGCATCACCGACAAGCGGGATACCTACGAGCAGTACTTC. Translated, it gives CASITDKRDTYEQYF. The gene calls are TRBV28 and TRBJ2-7; 7 positions match TRBD2. Trimming removed 7 bases from V and 2 bases from J; junction bases left unmatched: 11. This CDR3 has 15 residues. The germline gives CDR1 MDHEN, CDR2 SYDVKM.

The V gene is TRBV10-3, the J gene TRBJ2-3; the D gene is possibly TRBD2 (5 bases). This CDR3 has 13 amino acids. Germline-derived CDR1 and CDR2 are ENHRY and SYGVKD. Between the trimmed V and J ends, which lost 10 bases and 0 bases, there was a span of 11 bases. CDR3: CASRTSSTDTQYF. CDR3 DNA sequence: TGTGCCAGCCGGACTTCTAGCACAGATACGCAGTATTTT.

This clonotype was detected ten times or more. The rearrangement links TRBV6-5 to TRBJ2-3; D is unresolved. The V gene lost 6 bases and the J gene lost 1 base, with 11 bases spanning the gap. The length of the CDR3 is 14 residues. Germline loops: CDR1 MNHEY, CDR2 SVGAGI. This CDR3 is CASSPSHRTDTQYF. In nucleotides, the CDR3 is TGTGCCAGCAGCCCCTCACACCGCACAGATACGCAGTATTTT.

The CDR3 DNA sequence: TGTGCCAGCAACGGCAGATCCCGGAATCAGCCCCAGCATTTT. It encodes CASNGRSRNQPQHF. This chain links TRBV6-1 with TRBJ1-5; D is uncertain. This CDR3 is 14 amino acids long. With 7 bases removed from V and 4 bases from J, the gap between germline ends came to 14 bases. CDR1 MNHNS and CDR2 SASEGT come from the germline V gene.

This clonotype was counted a single time. This sequence joins TRBV12-3 or TRBV12-4 and TRBJ2-7, with 10 bases aligning to TRBD1. V lost 5 bases to trimming and J lost 0 bases; unmatched junction nucleotides: 4. The CDR3 is made up of 15 amino acids. CDR3: CASSEGTGVSYEQYF. The CDR3 DNA is TGTGCCAGCAGTGAAGGGACAGGGGTCTCCTACGAGCAGTACTTC.

This clonotype was detected ten times or more. The chain is built from TRBV7-2 and TRBJ2-7; TRBD2 aligns across 13 bases. V shed 5 bases and J 7 bases; nucleotides not matched to a gene: 8. The length of the CDR3 is 15 residues. The germline gives CDR1 SGHTA, CDR2 FQGNSA. The CDR3 bases are TGTGCCAGCAGCGCCCGGACTAGCGGGGGTTGGGAGCAGTACTTC. Its protein product is CASSARTSGGWEQYF.

This clonotype has ten or more counts. The chain recombines TRBV6-5 with TRBJ1-1; a weak D match, TRBD1 (5 bases). This CDR3 region has 14 residues. The germline CDR1 and CDR2 sequences are MNHEY and SVGAGI. V was cut by 6 bases and J by 0 bases, with 11 bases left in between. The CDR3 DNA sequence: TGTGCCAGCAGATTGACAGAAATGAACACTGAAGCTTTCTTT. It specifies CASRLTEMNTEAFF.

This clonotype was counted ten times or more. V usage is TRBV15 and J usage is TRBJ2-3; unclear D gene. V was clipped by 3 bases and J by 2 bases, with 12 bases between them. The germline V gene encodes CDR1 LNHNV and CDR2 YYDKDF (reference sequence). There are 15 residues in the CDR3. The CDR3: CATSSHSAPTDTQYF. As DNA, the CDR3 is TGTGCCACCAGCAGCCACTCGGCCCCCACAGATACGCAGTATTTT.

This clonotype was found many times. A much larger clone lies one base from this, so it may be a read error. V gene TRBV3-1 combines with J gene TRBJ2-5; possibly TRBD2 for D (5 bases). CDR3 length: 14 residues. Germline CDR1 LGHDT, CDR2 YNNKEL (reference sequence). V shed 6 bases and J shed 1 base, with 12 bases lying between them. The CDR3 loop reads CASSLHGIQETQYF. The CDR3 DNA sequence: TGTGCCAGCAGTCTGCACGGGATCCAAGAGACCCAGTACTTC.

This clonotype was seen at least ten times. The chain couples TRBV29-1 to TRBJ2-1; 11 bases are a match to TRBD2. This CDR3 spans 13 amino acids. CDR1 is SQVTM, CDR2 ANQGSEA, per germline. V shed 1 base and J 8 bases; nucleotides not matched to a gene: 1. The DNA of the CDR3 is TGCAGCGTTGAAGTACTAGCGGGAGATGAGCAGTTCTTC. It codes for CSVEVLAGDEQFF.

This clonotype was seen repeatedly, ten times or more. The chain carries TRBV20-1 and TRBJ1-5, with TRBD1 identical over 7 bases. CDR1 and CDR2 (germline): DFQATT, SNEGSKA (reference sequence). The CDR3 spans 14 residues. With 6 bases clipped from V and 3 bases from J, the junction kept 8 bases outside the gene matches. This CDR3 is CSALDDRDNQPQHF. DNA of the CDR3: TGCAGTGCCCTCGACGACAGGGACAATCAGCCCCAGCATTTT.

This clonotype has a count of ten or more. V is TRBV5-1 and J is TRBJ2-1, with 7 bases that match TRBD1. With V trimmed by 3 bases and J by 4 bases, 4 bases remained unmatched. Per the germline V gene, CDR1 is SGHRS and CDR2 is YFSETQ. This CDR3 spans 14 amino acids. The CDR3 bases are TGCGCCAGCAGCTCAGACAGGGAGTACAATGAGCAGTTCTTC. It encodes CASSSDREYNEQFF.